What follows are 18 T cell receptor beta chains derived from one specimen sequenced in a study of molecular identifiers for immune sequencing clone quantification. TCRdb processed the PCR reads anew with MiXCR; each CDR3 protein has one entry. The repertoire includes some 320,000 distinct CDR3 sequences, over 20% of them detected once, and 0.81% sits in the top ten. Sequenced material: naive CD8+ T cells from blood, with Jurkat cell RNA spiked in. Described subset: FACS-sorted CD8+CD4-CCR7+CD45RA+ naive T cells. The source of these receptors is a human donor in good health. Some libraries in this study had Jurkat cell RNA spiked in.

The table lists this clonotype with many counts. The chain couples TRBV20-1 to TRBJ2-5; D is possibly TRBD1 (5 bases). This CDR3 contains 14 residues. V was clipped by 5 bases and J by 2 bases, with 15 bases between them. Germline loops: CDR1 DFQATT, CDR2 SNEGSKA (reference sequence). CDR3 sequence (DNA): TGCAGTGCTCACAACCCGACAGAACAAGAGACCCAGTACTTC. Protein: CSAHNPTEQETQYF.

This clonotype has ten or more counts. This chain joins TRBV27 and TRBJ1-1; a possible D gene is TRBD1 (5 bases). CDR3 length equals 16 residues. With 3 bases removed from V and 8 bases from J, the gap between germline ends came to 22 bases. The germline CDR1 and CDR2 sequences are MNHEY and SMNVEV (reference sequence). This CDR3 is CASSFLPGTPSVEAFF. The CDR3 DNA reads TGTGCCAGCAGTTTTCTGCCGGGGACGCCCTCCGTGGAAGCTTTCTTT.

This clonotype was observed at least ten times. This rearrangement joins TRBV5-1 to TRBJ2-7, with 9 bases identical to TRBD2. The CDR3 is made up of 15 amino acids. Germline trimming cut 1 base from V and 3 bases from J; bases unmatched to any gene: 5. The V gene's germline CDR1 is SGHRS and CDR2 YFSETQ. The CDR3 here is CASSLFPSGDYEQYF. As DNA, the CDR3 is TGCGCCAGCAGCTTGTTCCCTAGCGGGGACTACGAGCAGTACTTC. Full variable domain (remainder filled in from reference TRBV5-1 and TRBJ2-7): KAGVTQTPRYLIKTRGQQVTLSCSPISGHRSVSWYQQTPGQGLQFLFEYFSETQRNKGNFPGRFSGRQFSNSRSEMNVSTLELGDSALYLCASSLFPSGDYEQYFGPGTRLTVT.

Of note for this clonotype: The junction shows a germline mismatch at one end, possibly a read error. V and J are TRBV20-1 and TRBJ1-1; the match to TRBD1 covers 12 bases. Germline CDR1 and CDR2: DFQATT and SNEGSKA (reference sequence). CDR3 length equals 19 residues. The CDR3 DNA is TGCAGTGCTAGAGAGGTTGGGACAGGGGGCGTTTTTTGGGACACTGTAGCTTTCTTT. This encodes CSAREVGTGGVFWDTVAFF.

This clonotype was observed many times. The CDR3, as DNA: TGTGCCAGTAGTATTGGTCTGGTTATGGGCTACACCTTC. Its translation is CASSIGLVMGYTF. The chain recombines TRBV19 with TRBJ1-2; unclear D gene. The V end was cut by 3 bases, the J end by 8 bases, with 13 bases between. This CDR3 region has 13 residues. The germline V gene has CDR1 LNHDA and CDR2 SQIVND (reference sequence).

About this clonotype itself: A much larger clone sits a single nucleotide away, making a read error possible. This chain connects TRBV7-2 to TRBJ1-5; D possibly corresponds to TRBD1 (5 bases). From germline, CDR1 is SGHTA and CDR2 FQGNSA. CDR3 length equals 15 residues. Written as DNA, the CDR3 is TGTGCCAGCAGCCCTGGGGGGTTTAGCAGTCAGCCCCAGCATTTT. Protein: CASSPGGFSSQPQHF.

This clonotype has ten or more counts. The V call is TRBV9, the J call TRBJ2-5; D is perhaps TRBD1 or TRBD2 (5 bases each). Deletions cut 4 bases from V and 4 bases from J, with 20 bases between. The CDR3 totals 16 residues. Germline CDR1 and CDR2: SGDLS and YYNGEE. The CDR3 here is CASSPGTVGAGETQYF. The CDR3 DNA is TGTGCCAGCAGCCCGGGGACCGTAGGGGCTGGAGAGACCCAGTACTTC.

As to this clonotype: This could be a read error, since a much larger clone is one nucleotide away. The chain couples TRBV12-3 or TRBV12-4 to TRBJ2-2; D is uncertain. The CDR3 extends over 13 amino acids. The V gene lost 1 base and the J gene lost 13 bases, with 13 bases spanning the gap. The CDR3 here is CASSLERGNGLFF. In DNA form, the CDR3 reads TGTGCCAGCAGTTTAGAGCGTGGGAATGGGCTGTTTTTT.

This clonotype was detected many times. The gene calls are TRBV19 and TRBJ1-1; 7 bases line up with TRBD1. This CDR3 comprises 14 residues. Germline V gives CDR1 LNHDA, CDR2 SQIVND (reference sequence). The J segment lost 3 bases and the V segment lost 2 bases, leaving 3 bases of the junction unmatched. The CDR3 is CASSIMTGHTEAFF. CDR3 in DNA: TGTGCCAGTAGTATAATGACAGGGCACACTGAAGCTTTCTTT.

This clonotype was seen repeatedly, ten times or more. DNA for the CDR3: TGTGCCAGCAGGAACCAGGGGGCCTCTAAAAACATTCAGTACTTC. It translates to CASRNQGASKNIQYF. The chain joins TRBV6-9 to TRBJ2-4, with 8 bases identical to TRBD1. The CDR3 consists of 15 residues. The germline V gene has CDR1 MNHGY and CDR2 SVAAGI. Trimming at V came to 6 bases and at J to 4 bases, leaving 8 bases not matched to a gene.

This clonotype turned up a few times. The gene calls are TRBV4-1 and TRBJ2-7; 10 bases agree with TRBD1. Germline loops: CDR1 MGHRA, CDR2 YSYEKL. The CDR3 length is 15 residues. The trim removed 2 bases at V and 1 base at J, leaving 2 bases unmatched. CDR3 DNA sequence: TGCGCCAGCAGCCAAAAGGGACAGGGGTCCTACGAGCAGTACTTC. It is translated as CASSQKGQGSYEQYF.

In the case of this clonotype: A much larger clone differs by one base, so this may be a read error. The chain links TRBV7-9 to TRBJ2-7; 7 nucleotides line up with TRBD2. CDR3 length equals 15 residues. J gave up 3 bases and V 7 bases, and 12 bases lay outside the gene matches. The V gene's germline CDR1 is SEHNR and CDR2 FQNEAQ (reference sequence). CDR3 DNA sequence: TGTGCCAGCATCCGCACGGGCGGGAGTCGCTACGAGCAGTACTTC. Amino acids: CASIRTGGSRYEQYF.

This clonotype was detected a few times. The CDR3 DNA follows: TGTGCCAGCAGCCAAGTGACTAGATCATTTGAGCAGTTCTTC. Its protein is CASSQVTRSFEQFF. The chain has TRBV3-1 and TRBJ2-1; D perhaps matches TRBD2 (6 bases). V was shortened by 1 base and J by 9 bases, with 13 bases between the two germline ends. This CDR3 has 14 residues. Germline CDR1 reads LGHDT; CDR2 reads YNNKEL (reference sequence).

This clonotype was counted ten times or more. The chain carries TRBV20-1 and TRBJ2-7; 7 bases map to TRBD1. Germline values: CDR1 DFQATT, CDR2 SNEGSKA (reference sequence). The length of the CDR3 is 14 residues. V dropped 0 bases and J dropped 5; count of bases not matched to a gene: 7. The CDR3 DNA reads TGCAGTGCTAGAGACGATTTGACAGGGAACGAGCAGTACTTC. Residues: CSARDDLTGNEQYF.

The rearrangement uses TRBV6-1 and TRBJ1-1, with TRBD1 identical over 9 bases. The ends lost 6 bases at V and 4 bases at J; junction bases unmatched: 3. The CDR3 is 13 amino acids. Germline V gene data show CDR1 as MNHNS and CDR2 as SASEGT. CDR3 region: CASRGQGGTEAFF. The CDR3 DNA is TGTGCCAGCAGGGGACAGGGAGGCACTGAAGCTTTCTTT.

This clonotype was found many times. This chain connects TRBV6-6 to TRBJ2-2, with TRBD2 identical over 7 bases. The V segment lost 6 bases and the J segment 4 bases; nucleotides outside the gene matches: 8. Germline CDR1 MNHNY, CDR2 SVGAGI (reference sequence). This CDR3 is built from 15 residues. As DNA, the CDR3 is TGTGCCAGCAGGGGGGGGTACCGTGGCACCGGGGAGCTGTTTTTT. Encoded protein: CASRGGYRGTGELFF.

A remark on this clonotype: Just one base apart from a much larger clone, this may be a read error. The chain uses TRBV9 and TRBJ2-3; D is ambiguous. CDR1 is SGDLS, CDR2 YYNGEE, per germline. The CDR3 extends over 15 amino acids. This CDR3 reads CACSTGVDPTDTQYF. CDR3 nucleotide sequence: TGTGCCTGCAGCACCGGAGTGGACCCCACAGATACGCAGTATTTT.

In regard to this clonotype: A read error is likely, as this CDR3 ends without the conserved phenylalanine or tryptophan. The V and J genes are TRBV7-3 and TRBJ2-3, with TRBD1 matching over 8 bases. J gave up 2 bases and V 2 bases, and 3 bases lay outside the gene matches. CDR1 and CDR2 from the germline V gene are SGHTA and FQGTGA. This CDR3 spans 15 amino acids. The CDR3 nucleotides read TGTGCCAGCAGCTTATGGGGACAGGCCACAGATACGCAGTATGTT. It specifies CASSLWGQATDTQYV.